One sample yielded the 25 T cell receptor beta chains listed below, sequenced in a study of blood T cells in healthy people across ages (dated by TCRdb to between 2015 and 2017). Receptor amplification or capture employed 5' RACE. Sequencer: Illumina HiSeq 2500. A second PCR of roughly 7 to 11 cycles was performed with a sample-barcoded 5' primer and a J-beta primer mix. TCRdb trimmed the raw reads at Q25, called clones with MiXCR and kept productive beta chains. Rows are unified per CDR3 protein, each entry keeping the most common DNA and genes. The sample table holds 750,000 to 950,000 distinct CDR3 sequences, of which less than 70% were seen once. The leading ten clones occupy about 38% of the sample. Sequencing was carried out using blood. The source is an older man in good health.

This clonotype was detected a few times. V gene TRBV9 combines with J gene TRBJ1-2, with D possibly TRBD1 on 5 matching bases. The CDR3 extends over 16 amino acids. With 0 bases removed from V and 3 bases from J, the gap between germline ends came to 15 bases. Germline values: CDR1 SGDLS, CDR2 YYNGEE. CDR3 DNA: TGTGCCAGCAGCGTAGAAGGACACCCGGGGGACTATGGCTACACCTTC. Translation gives CASSVEGHPGDYGYTF.

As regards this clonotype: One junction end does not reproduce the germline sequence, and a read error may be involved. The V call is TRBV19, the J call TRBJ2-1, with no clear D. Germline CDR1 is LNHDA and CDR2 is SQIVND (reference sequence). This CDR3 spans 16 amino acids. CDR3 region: CASSMVLQSSYNEQFF. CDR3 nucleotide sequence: TGTGCCAGTAGTATGGTTTTACAGAGCTCCTACAACGAGCAGTTCTTC.

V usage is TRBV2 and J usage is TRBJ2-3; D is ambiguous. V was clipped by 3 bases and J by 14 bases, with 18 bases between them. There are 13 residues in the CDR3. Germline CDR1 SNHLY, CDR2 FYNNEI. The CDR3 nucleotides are TGTGCCAGCAGTGAGCCGCTGCCCTCAGACGCGTATTTT. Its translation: CASSEPLPSDAYF.

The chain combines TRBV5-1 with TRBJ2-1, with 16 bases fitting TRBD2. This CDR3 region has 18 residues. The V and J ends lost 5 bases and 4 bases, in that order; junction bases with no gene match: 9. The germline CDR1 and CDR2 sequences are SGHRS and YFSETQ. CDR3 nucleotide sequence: TGCGCCAGCAGACCGGGACTAGCGGGAGGGGGAGGATACAATGAGCAGTTCTTC. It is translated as CASRPGLAGGGGYNEQFF. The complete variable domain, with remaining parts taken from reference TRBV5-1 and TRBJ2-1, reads KAGVTQTPRYLIKTRGQQVTLSCSPISGHRSVSWYQQTPGQGLQFLFEYFSETQRNKGNFPGRFSGRQFSNSRSEMNVSTLELGDSALYLCASRPGLAGGGGYNEQFFGPGTRLTVL.

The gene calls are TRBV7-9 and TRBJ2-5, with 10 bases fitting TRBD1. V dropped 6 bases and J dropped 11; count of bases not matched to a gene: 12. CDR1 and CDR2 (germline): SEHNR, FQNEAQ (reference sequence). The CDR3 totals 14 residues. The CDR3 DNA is TGTGCCAGCAGGCTTGGGACAGGGGCAGGAGAGCAGTACTTC. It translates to CASRLGTGAGEQYF. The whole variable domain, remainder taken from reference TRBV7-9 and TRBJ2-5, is DTGVSQNPRHKITKRGQNVTFRCDPISEHNRLYWYRQTLGQGPEFLTYFQNEAQLEKSRLLSDRFSAERPKGSFSTLEIQRTEQGDSAMYLCASRLGTGAGEQYFGPGTRLLVL.

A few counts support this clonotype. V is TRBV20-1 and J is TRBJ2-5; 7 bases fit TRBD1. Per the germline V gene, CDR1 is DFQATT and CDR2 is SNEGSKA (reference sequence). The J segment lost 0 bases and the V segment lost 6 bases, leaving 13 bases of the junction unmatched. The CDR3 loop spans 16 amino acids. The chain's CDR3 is CSAPEWGQGDQETQYF. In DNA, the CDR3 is TGCAGTGCCCCGGAGTGGGGGCAGGGGGACCAAGAGACCCAGTACTTC.

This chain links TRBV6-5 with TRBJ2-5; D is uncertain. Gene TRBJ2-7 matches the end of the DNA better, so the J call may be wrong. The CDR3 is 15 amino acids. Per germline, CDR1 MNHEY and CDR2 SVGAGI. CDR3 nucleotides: TGTGCCAGCAGTTACTCGGCGGCCCACCCTTACGAGCAGTACTTC. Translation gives CASSYSAAHPYEQYF.

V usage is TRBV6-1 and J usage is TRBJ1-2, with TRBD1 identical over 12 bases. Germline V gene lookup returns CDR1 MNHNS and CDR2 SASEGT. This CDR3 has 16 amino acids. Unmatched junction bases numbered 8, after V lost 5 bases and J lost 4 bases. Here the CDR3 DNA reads TGTGCCAGCAGTAAGGGACAGGGGGCGAAGAGCTATGGCTACACCTTC. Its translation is CASSKGQGAKSYGYTF.

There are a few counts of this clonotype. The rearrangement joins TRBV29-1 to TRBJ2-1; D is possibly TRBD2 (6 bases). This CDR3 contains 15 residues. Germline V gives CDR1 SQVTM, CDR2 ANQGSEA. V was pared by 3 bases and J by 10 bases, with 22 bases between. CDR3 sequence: CSVENRGKPQGEQFF. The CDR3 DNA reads TGCAGCGTTGAGAACCGCGGGAAGCCCCAGGGAGAGCAGTTCTTC.

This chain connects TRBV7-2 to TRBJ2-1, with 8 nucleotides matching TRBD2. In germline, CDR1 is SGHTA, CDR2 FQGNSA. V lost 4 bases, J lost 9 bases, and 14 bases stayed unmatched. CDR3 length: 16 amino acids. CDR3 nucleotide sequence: TGTGCCAGCAGCTCTAGGAGCGGGAGAGGGTGGGGTGAGCAGTTCTTC. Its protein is CASSSRSGRGWGEQFF. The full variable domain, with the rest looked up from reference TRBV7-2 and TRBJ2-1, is GAGVSQSPSNKVTEKGKDVELRCDPISGHTALYWYRQSLGQGLEFLIYFQGNSAPDKSGLPSDRFSAERTGGSVSTLTIQRTQQEDSAVYLCASSSRSGRGWGEQFFGPGTRLTVL.

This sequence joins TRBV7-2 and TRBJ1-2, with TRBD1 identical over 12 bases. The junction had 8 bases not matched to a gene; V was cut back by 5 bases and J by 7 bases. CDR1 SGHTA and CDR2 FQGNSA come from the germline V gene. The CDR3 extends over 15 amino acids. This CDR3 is CASSIRDRGPGGYTF. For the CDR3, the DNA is TGTGCCAGCAGCATACGGGACAGGGGGCCCGGTGGCTACACCTTC.

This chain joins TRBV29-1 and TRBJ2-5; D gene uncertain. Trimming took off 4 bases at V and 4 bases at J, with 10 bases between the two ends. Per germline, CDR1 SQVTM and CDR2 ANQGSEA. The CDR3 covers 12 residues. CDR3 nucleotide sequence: TGCAGCGTTGGACTCAGTTCAGAGACCCAGTACTTC. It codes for CSVGLSSETQYF.

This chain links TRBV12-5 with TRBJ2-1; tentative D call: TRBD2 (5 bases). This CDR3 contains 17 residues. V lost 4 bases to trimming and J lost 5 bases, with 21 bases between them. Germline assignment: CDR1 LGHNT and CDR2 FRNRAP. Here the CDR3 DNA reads TGTGCTAGTGGTTCCCTCCCGGGGAGCGCCTGGAACAATGAGCAGTTCTTC. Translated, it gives CASGSLPGSAWNNEQFF.

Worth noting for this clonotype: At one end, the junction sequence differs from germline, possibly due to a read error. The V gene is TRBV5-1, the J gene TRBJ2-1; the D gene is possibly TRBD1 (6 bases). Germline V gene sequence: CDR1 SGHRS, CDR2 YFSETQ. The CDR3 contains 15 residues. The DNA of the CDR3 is TGCACCAGCAGCTTGGGGGCTAGAGCATACAATGAGCAGTTCTTC. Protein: CTSSLGARAYNEQFF. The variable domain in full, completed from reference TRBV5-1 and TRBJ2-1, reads KAGVTQTPRYLIKTRGQQVTLSCSPISGHRSVSWYQQTPGQGLQFLFEYFSETQRNKGNFPGRFSGRQFSNSRSEMNVSTLELGDSALYLCTSSLGARAYNEQFFGPGTRLTVL.

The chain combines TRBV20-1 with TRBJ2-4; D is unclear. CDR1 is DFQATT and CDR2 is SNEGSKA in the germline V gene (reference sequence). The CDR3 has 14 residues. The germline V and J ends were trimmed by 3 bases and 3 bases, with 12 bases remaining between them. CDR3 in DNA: TGCAGTGCTAGTACTTGGTCAGACAAAAACATTCAGTACTTC. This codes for CSASTWSDKNIQYF.

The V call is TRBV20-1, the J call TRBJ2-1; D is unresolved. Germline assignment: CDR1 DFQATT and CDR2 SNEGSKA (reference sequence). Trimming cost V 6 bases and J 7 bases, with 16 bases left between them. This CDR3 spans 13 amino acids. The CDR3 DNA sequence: TGCAGTGCCCGCCACTTGGGGAAAAATGAGCAGTTCTTC. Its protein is CSARHLGKNEQFF.

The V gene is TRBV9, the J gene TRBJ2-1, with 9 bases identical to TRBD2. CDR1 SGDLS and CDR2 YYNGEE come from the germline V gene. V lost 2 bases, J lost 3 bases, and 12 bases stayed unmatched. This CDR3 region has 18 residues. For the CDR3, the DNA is TGTGCCAGCAGCGTGGCTCTAGCGGGACCTGAACTCTACAATGAGCAGTTCTTC. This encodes CASSVALAGPELYNEQFF.

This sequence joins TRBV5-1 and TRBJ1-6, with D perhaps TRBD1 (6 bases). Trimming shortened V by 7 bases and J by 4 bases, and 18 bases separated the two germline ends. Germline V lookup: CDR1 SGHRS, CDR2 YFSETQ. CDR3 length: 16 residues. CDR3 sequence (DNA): TGCGCCAGCGCTGCGGGGGGCGCTTTATATAATTCACCCCTCCACTTT. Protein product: CASAAGGALYNSPLHF.

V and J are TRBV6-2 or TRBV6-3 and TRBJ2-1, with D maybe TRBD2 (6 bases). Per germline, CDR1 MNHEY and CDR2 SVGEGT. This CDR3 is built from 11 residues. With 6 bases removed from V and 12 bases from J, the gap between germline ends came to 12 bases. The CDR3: CASRTGTRQFF. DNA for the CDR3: TGTGCCAGCAGAACCGGGACTCGGCAGTTCTTC.

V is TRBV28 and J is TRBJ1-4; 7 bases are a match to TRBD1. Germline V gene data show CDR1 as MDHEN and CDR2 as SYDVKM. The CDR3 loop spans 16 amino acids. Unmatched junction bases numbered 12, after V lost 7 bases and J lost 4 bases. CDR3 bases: TGTGCCAGCAAAAGGACAGGCGGGAGTAATAATGAAAAACTGTTTTTT. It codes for CASKRTGGSNNEKLFF. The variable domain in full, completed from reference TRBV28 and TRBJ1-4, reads DVKVTQSSRYLVKRTGEKVFLECVQDMDHENMFWYRQDPGLGLRLIYFSYDVKMKEKGDIPEGYSVSREKKERFSLILESASTNQTSMYLCASKRTGGSNNEKLFFGSGTQLSVL.

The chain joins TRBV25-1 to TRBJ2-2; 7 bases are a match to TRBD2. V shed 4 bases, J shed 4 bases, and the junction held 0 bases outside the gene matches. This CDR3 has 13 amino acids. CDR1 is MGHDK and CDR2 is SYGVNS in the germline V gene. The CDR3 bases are TGTGCCAGCAGTGCTAGCGGCACCGGGGAGCTGTTTTTT. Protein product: CASSASGTGELFF.

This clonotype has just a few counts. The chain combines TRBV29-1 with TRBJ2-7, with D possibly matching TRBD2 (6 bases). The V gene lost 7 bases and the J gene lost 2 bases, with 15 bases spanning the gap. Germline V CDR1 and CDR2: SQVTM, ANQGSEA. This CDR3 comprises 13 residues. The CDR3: CSASGLPPYEQYF. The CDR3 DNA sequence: TGCAGCGCTTCGGGACTCCCGCCCTACGAGCAGTACTTC.

CDR3 region: CATSDEQGADGYTF. The CDR3 DNA follows: TGTGCCACCAGTGACGAACAGGGGGCGGATGGCTACACCTTC. The genes are TRBV24-1 and TRBJ1-2, with 9 bases aligning to TRBD1. The CDR3 has 14 amino acids. CDR1 is KGHDR and CDR2 is SFDVKD in the germline V gene. The trim removed 4 bases at V and 6 bases at J, leaving 5 bases unmatched.

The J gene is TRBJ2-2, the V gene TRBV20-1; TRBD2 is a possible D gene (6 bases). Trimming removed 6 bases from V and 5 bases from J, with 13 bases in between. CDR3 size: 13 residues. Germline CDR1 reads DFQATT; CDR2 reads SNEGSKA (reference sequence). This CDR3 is CSAWDFYTGELFF. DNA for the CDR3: TGCAGTGCATGGGACTTCTATACCGGGGAGCTGTTTTTT.

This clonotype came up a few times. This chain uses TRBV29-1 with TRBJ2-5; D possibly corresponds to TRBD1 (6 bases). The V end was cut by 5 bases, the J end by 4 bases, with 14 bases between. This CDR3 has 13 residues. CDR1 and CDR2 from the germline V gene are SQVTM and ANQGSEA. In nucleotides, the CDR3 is TGCAGCGTTTCGAGGGGGAACGGAGAGACCCAGTACTTC. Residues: CSVSRGNGETQYF.